This TCR beta chain was documented in a study of CD8 T cells in Susac syndrome (dated by TCRdb to between 2018 and 2020). Background on the whole study: The study used repertoire sequencing to test whether antigen drove CD8+ T cell activation and differentiation in Susac syndrome. The study compared CD8+ T cell repertoire clonality among 11 to 12 healthy donors, about 14 Susac syndrome patients and fewer than 19 multiple sclerosis patients. General findings and caveats noted by the study authors: The number of individuals in the TCR sequencing and HLA analysis was acknowledged as relatively small.

RNA was extracted using the RNeasy kit, and about 0.45 to 1 ug of the RNA was reverse transcribed with random hexamers. The immunoSEQ multiplex PCR assay, covering 54 Vbeta and 13 Jbeta segments, was used to amplify TCR beta CDR3 regions. PCR amplification bias was corrected using a synthetic template baseline for primer optimization and computational correction. In the original analysis: Reads were annotated to V, D and J genes per IMGT and analyzed with immunoSEQ Analyzer, keeping only productive sequences. Clonality was calculated as one minus the Shannon entropy normalized by log2 of the number of productive unique sequences. For each patient and control, public and private clones were evaluated among the 100 most prevalent clones. A clone was defined as Susac-specific if it was absent from the healthy and MS cohorts, from 950 to 1,300 published viral clones and from other ImmuneACCESS disease sequences. Starting from the raw public reads, TCRdb applied fastp trimming at Q25, assembled clones with MiXCR and retained in-frame beta chains. Duplicate CDR3 protein sequences are folded into a single record with the most common DNA and genes. TCRdb's processing, not the study's, gives the V and J calls here. A total of roughly 140,000 distinct CDR3 sequences appear in this sample, about 93% of them only once. The ten biggest clones cover roughly 0.27% of the sample.

Peripheral blood CD8+ and CD4+ T cells from healthy donors, Susac syndrome patients and multiple sclerosis patients were profiled using high-throughput TCR beta sequencing. Healthy donors were age- and sex-matched controls. Bulk CD8+ and CD4+ T cells were purified magnetically by negative isolation, whereas CD8+ TEMRA cells were enriched by FACS. Blood was drawn into EDTA tubes, processed within 24 hours, and PBMCs were isolated by density gradient centrifugation. PBMCs intended for TCR sequencing were frozen in liquid nitrogen and were later thawed in a 37 degrees C water bath. The sorted or isolated CD4+, CD8+ and CD8+ TEMRA cells reached a purity of at least 90%. With regard to this clonotype: There is no known antigen for this receptor. Base-call qualities are not available, and no considerably larger clone is one nucleotide away.

CDR1 SGHDT and CDR2 YYEEEE were looked up in the germline V gene. Trimming at the junction amounts to 1 base on V and 5 bases on J, and the germline ends lie 7 bases apart. The CDR3 runs 13 residues from the cysteine to the phenylalanine. Solely the CDR3 DNA is kept, with 39 bases framed from the first base. The chain joins TRBV5-6 to TRBJ2-4; the D gene is unclear. The sequenced material came from CD8+ T cells from PBMCs. The TCR comes from a human donor in good health. The CDR3 loop reads CASSLSPENIQYF. In nucleotides, the sequence is TGTGCCAGCAGCTTGAGTCCCGAAAACATTCAGTACTTC. The CDR3 plus the reference TRBV5-6 and TRBJ2-4 genes for the other parts give the full variable domain: DAGVTQSPTHLIKTRGQQVTLRCSPKSGHDTVSWYQQALGQGPQFIFQYYEEEERQRGNFPDRFSGHQFPNYSSELNVNALLLGDSALYLCASSLSPENIQYFGAGTRLSVL.